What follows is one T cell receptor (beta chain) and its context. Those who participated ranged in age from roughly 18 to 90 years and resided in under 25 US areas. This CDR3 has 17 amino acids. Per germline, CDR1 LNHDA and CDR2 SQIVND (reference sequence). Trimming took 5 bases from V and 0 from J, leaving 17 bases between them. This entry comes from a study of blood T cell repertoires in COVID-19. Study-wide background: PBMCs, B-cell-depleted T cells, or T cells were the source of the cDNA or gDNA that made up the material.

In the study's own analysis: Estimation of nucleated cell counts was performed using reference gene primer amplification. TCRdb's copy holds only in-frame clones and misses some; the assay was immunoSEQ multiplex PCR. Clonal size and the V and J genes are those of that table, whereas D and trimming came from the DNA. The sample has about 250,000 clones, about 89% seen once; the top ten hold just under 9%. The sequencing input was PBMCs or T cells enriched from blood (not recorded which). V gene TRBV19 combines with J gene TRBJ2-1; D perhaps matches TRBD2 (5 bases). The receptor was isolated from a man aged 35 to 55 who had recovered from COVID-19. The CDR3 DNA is TGTGCCAGTAGTTCGAGGAAGACCGGACTCTCCTACAATGAGCAGTTCTTC. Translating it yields CASSSRKTGLSYNEQFF.